The TCR beta chain described here comes from a study of cytomegalovirus exposure and HLA in healthy donors (TCRdb year 2017). About the investigation overall: In an earlier analysis of 550 to 750 of the donors, 276 Gb of sequence data and 95 million to 130 million unique TCR beta sequences from 150 million to 200 million T cells were reported. Genome-wide SNP genotypes for about 55% of the roughly 670 donors were used in a later genetic analysis, which treated that subset as a discovery cohort. The study combined high-throughput TCR immunosequencing, statistical association of individual TCRs with disease status, and machine learning to predict cytomegalovirus infection status. The number of donors typed differed by locus, with roughly 620-630 for A, B, C, DRB1 and DQB1, around 560 for DQA1, approximately 580 for DPA1, and under 490 for DPB1. Roughly 300 gigabases of sequencing data and 70 million to 85 million unique TCR sequences were included in an early release covering around 600 HLA-typed donors. The T cell repertoires of roughly 660 subjects were profiled by immunosequencing and related to cytomegalovirus serostatus. To study patterns of TCR occurrence, a later analysis re-analyzed previously published TCR beta repertoires from 666 donors and added high-resolution HLA genotyping. A separate validation cohort of some 130 different subjects was used in addition to the approximately 610-subject first cohort. A handful of DR-DQ haplotypes were handled as single units for association and clustering because linkage in the cohort was strong. The study was designed to test whether signatures of past pathogen exposure could be identified by cataloging public T cell receptors. Donor age, sex, ethnicity and CMV serostatus were compiled together with the repertoire data. In an earlier analysis of more than 550 of the donors, high-throughput TCR beta sequencing was used to judge whether each TCR beta V gene segment behaved as functional or pseudogenic. Rather than drawing on any new phenotypic data, the later analysis identified candidate immune exposures from TCR beta sequences and the way those sequences occurred across donors. The genetic ancestry cluster associated with self-reported Caucasian donors included around four fifths of the roughly 400 genotyped donors. Both class I and class II loci were covered by HLA typing, at four-digit resolution. On average, roughly 250,000 unique TCR beta nucleotide sequences were sequenced per donor among roughly 430 genotyped donors of the cohort, with roughly 18% of those sequences being non-productive. Every discovery cohort repertoire had been produced on one sequencing platform.

As regards this clone: This receptor's antigen is unknown. No quality values exist for individual bases; no much larger clone is one base distant.

The CDR3 runs 17 residues from the cysteine to the phenylalanine. The retained sequence is limited to the CDR3, 51 bases, with the frame set at the first base. The CDR1 and CDR2 encoded by the germline V gene are SNHLY and FYNNEI. V trim: 5 bases; J trim: 3 bases; unmatched bases: 5. The protocol used for the library was the immunoSEQ multiplex PCR assay. A mixture of 60 forward primers for TCR Vbeta segments and 13 reverse primers for TCR Jbeta segments was used in the multiplex PCR. The CDR3 region of rearranged TCR beta genes was amplified from genomic DNA by a multiplex PCR assay. Amplified TCR beta libraries were sequenced as 87-base-pair reads on the Illumina HiSeq System. Concerning the study's data processing: In a later analysis, tens of millions of unique TCR beta chains were counted across the roughly 670 repertoires, and about 9.9 million of these chains were shared by at least two donors. Raw reads were error-corrected and collapsed into unique sequences with a nearest-neighbor algorithm that merged closely related sequences to remove PCR and sequencing errors. To assign V, D and J gene segments, CDR3 sequences were aligned to IMGT reference sequences. For a sequence to be retained, at least a six-nucleotide match to both a V gene segment and a J gene segment was required. A rearrangement counted as productive if the CDR3 had no stop codons and remained in frame with V and J, and every other rearrangement counted as non-productive. CDR3 was defined by IMGT convention, running from the second conserved V-encoded cysteine to the conserved J-encoded phenylalanine. In an earlier analysis of more than 550 of the donors, sequences lacking an unambiguous match to a single V gene segment were excluded. In an earlier analysis of roughly 600 of the donors, a V segment was called functional when productive rearrangements were above 56.7%, and segregating when the standard deviation between donors exceeded 5%. A statistical classification framework was built to diagnose cytomegalovirus status from the catalog of TCR beta chain sequences. A later analysis assigned V and J genes by comparing TCR nucleotide sequences with IMGT/GENE-DB human TR gene sequences. The TCRdist pipeline was used in a later analysis to assign CDR3 sequences and most-parsimonious VDJ recombination scenarios. In a later analysis, each TCR beta chain was defined by its CDR3 amino acid sequence together with its V-gene family, and reads lacking a unique V-gene family were excluded. In a later analysis, 500 to 700 highly shared, low-generation-probability nucleotide sequences were removed to address suspected cross-contamination and a sequencing artifact. A later analysis calculated a clonal expansion index for each public chain from normalized within-repertoire ranks of inferred template counts. In a later analysis, generation probabilities were computed using a VDJ recombination model fitted to out-of-frame rearrangements, and the results were checked against IGoR. In a later analysis, hypergeometric tests were used to score TCR-TCR, TCR-HLA and TCR-CMV co-occurrence, with a repertoire-size bias correction applied to TCR pairs. In a later analysis, false discovery rates were estimated by permuting HLA or CMV assignments 20 times. In a later analysis, co-occurring TCRs were grouped with DBSCAN, and TCRdist sequence similarity was added when clustering was performed within HLA-allele-positive subsets. For co-occurrence clustering, repertoires with fewer than 30,000 or more than 120,000 public chains were excluded, along with five or six repertoires with anomalous nucleotide sharing. Here the immuneACCESS table is served through TCRdb, limited to in-frame sequences with V and J called. Missing clones are a known gap in these copies; in checked studies unresolved V genes cover under half, and the rest lacks a known reason. The V and J calls and clone size come from that table; D and trimming were worked out from the DNA. The sample yields 95,000 to 100,000 clones; 60% to 75% were counted once. The ten largest clonotypes hold around 1.9% of the sample.

Beyond this particular receptor, the publication reports: According to a later analysis, TCR association rates differed among HLA loci, with DRB1 alleles showing the most associated TCRs and HLA-C alleles showing the fewest. Some IMGT-functional V segments, including TRBV6-2 and TRBV6-3, could not be distinguished by the 87-base-pair reads and were therefore excluded. Because HLA typing was unavailable for some donors at each locus, only the typed subset was used in association tests. CMV serostatus was the only immune exposure information available for the cohort. Compared with the approximately 670-donor mean, donors in an Asian-associated ancestry cluster had fewer N-insertions in productive TCRs, according to a later genetic analysis. In both the original and validation cohorts, the classifier was reported to diagnose cytomegalovirus status with high specificity and sensitivity. A further reported finding was that TCR beta sequences accurately predicted the HLA-A and HLA-B alleles for most subjects in the first cohort. In a later analysis, several top co-occurrence clusters were reported to appear linked to parvovirus B19, influenza, CMV and Epstein-Barr virus. According to the authors, the approach could potentially be generalized to other disease states and immunological phenotypes. Three of the identified cytomegalovirus-associated TCR beta chains were confirmed in vitro to be specific for cytomegalovirus antigens. Assigning TCR associations to individual alleles was difficult when HLA alleles, especially DR and DQ, strongly co-occurred. In a later analysis, more than 15,000 TCR beta sequences were associated with specific HLA alleles at a false discovery rate of 0.05. A later genetic analysis associated a missense DCLRE1C variant with V-gene and J-gene trimming of TCR beta chains, and an independent cohort replicated the association. The presence/absence analyses assumed that sequencing depth was roughly uniform across donors, and that assumption may not be true. In an earlier analysis of some 500 of the donors, most TCR beta V segments appeared in productive rearrangements about 87% or about 30% of the time, broadly matching IMGT annotations. Most TCR sequences were observed very rarely across donors, whereas some public TCRs were present in many individuals. The cohort was sequenced for TCR beta chains only, and without alpha or paired-chain data the features that could be detected were limited. In the study, around 150 TCR beta chains were listed as associated with cytomegalovirus. A cluster of highly shared sequence variants was judged likely to represent a technical artifact of the sequencing pipeline. According to a later analysis, most CMV-associated TCR beta chains appeared to be HLA-restricted, and the HLA associations seemed to be driven largely by CMV exposure. Linkage disequilibrium might explain the correlated functional status among segregating V segments, but an unknown experimental factor could not be ruled out. The earlier analysis of almost 600 of the donors excluded seventeen rarely observed V segments, including chromosome 9 orphons, because counts were too low. A later analysis found that HLA-associated TCR beta chains were more clonally expanded and had lower generation probabilities than equally common non-associated chains.

The cohort was made up of approximately 670 healthy bone marrow donors. Cohort members were all nominally healthy when sampled, although unrecorded immune exposures were likely present. The donor was CMV seronegative and was included in the group of a few hundred seronegative cohort members. Every donor gave a peripheral blood sample, and the peripheral blood mononuclear cells from that sample were used for TCR beta sequencing. The Qiagen DNeasy Blood Extraction Kit was used to extract genomic DNA from the blood cell samples. The origin of this receptor is a woman in her thirties or forties in good health and CMV-seronegative. The sequenced material came from PBMCs. The rearrangement joined TRBV2 to TRBJ2-1, and 15 bases in between align with TRBD2. The bases read TGTGCCAGCAGTCGGGGACTAGCGGGAGGAGGCTACAATGAGCAGTTCTTC. Translated, it gives CASSRGLAGGGYNEQFF.